Below are 15 T cell receptor beta chains sequenced from a single sample in a study of human thymus T cells. Thymic tissue was derived from resections collected during corrective heart surgery. TCRdb's table, derived via immunoSEQ multiplex PCR, lists solely in-frame clones and lacks some. The table lists about 78,000 clones, approximately 96% of them singletons. Sequenced material: thymus tissue. These receptor sequences come from a boy in the first two years of life with a congenital heart defect but otherwise immunologically healthy.

The CDR3 loop reads CASSYRGIETQYF. The CDR3 DNA reads TGTGCCAGCAGTTACCGGGGAATAGAGACCCAGTACTTC. This sequence joins TRBV6-5 and TRBJ2-5; D perhaps matches TRBD2 (5 bases). Germline lookup yields CDR1 MNHEY and CDR2 SVGAGI. V gave up 2 bases and J gave up 4 bases, with 8 bases separating them. The CDR3 has 13 residues.

The rearrangement links TRBV4-1 to TRBJ1-5; 10 bases align to TRBD1. The CDR3 has 18 residues. Trimming at V came to 3 bases and at J to 2 bases, leaving 10 bases not matched to a gene. Germline CDR1 reads MGHRA; CDR2 reads YSYEKL. The chain's CDR3 is CASSQYDRGPGGNQPQHF. The CDR3 DNA follows: TGCGCCAGCAGCCAGTACGACAGGGGGCCGGGCGGCAATCAGCCCCAGCATTTT.

The chain joins TRBV21-1 to TRBJ2-7; the table's D call, TRBD2, was not checked against the DNA. TRBV21-1 is classified as a pseudogene. The CDR3 has 13 residues. CDR3 bases: TGTGCCAGCAGCAAAGTAGCAGTATACGAGCAGTACTTC. It translates to CASSKVAVYEQYF.

This chain joins TRBV7-3 and TRBJ1-1; D unclear. With 0 bases removed from V and 4 bases from J, the gap between germline ends came to 6 bases. The CDR3 has 13 amino acids. The V gene's germline CDR1 is SGHTA and CDR2 FQGTGA. Written as DNA, the CDR3 is TGTGCCAGCAGCTTAACGGGAGGCACTGAAGCTTTCTTT. It translates to CASSLTGGTEAFF.

This clone occurred once. V is TRBV11-2 and J is TRBJ2-7; 11 bases fit TRBD2. Germline lookup yields CDR1 SGHAT and CDR2 FQNNGV. The ends lost 5 bases at V and 4 bases at J; junction bases unmatched: 16. The CDR3 runs 18 residues. The CDR3 coding sequence is TGTGCCAGCAGCCCCCCGCCCGTTAGCGGGAGGGAAATGTACGAGCAGTACTTC. Encoded protein: CASSPPPVSGREMYEQYF.

V gene TRBV28 combines with J gene TRBJ2-7; D not resolved. Germline lookup yields CDR1 MDHEN and CDR2 SYDVKM. This CDR3 comprises 14 residues. The V end was cut by 2 bases, the J end by 3 bases, with 11 bases between. In DNA form, the CDR3 reads TGTGCCAGCAGTTTAAACCGGGCTCTCTACGAGCAGTACTTC. Protein sequence: CASSLNRALYEQYF.

This chain links TRBV19 with TRBJ1-2; possible D gene TRBD1, 5 bases. This CDR3 is 10 amino acids long. Germline lookup yields CDR1 LNHDA and CDR2 SQIVND (reference sequence). Trimming removed 6 bases at V and 6 bases at J, with 5 bases between. For the CDR3, the DNA is TGTGCCAGTAGAGGGGATGGCTACACCTTC. Its protein product is CASRGDGYTF.

This clone has more than one count but fewer than ten. V gene TRBV25-1 combines with J gene TRBJ2-3; D unclear. Germline CDR1 MGHDK, CDR2 SYGVNS. The CDR3 spans 17 residues. V was cut by 2 bases and J by 0 bases, with 15 bases left in between. In nucleotides, the CDR3 is TGTGCCAGCAGTGAAATAGCAGGTGATCCGAGCACAGATACGCAGTATTTT. Translation: CASSEIAGDPSTDTQYF.

The chain links TRBV6-5 to TRBJ2-7, with 7 bases matching TRBD2. From germline, CDR1 is MNHEY and CDR2 SVGAGI. The junction had 8 bases not matched to a gene; V was cut back by 6 bases and J by 3 bases. CDR3 length: 14 amino acids. The CDR3 DNA follows: TGTGCCAGCAGAGCGGGACCCATTTTCTACGAGCAGTACTTC. It is translated as CASRAGPIFYEQYF.

The V gene is TRBV27, the J gene TRBJ1-5, with 7 bases that match TRBD1. Germline CDR1 MNHEY, CDR2 SMNVEV (reference sequence). This CDR3 has 15 residues. Germline trimming cut 3 bases from V and 7 bases from J; bases unmatched to any gene: 9. CDR3 region: CASSLTGLGGQPQHF. In nucleotides, the CDR3 is TGTGCCAGCAGTTTGACAGGGTTGGGCGGACAGCCCCAGCATTTT.

The genes are TRBV7-9 and TRBJ1-1; D gene ambiguous. V was trimmed by 5 bases and J by 11 bases, leaving 21 bases between them. The CDR3 length is 14 residues. Germline loops: CDR1 SEHNR, CDR2 FQNEAQ (reference sequence). CDR3 sequence: CASSPSVYEFWAFF. DNA for the CDR3: TGTGCCAGCAGCCCTTCCGTGTACGAGTTCTGGGCTTTCTTT.

The table lists this clone with a count of one. The V gene is TRBV5-1, the J gene TRBJ2-1, with TRBD2 matching over 10 bases. V lost 0 bases and J lost 4; bases outside the gene matches: 1. The germline CDR1 and CDR2 sequences are SGHRS and YFSETQ. There are 15 residues in the CDR3. The DNA of the CDR3 is TGCGCCAGCAGCTTGGCTAGCGGGAGTTACAATGAGCAGTTCTTC. It is translated as CASSLASGSYNEQFF.

The rearrangement links TRBV5-5 to TRBJ2-2, with D perhaps matching TRBD1 (7 bases). Germline assignment: CDR1 SGHKS and CDR2 YYEKEE (reference sequence). This CDR3 has 14 amino acids. Trimming removed 3 bases at V and 6 bases at J, with 12 bases between. CDR3 bases: TGTGCCAGCAGCTATACAGGGGAGGCCGGGGAGCTGTTTTTT. This codes for CASSYTGEAGELFF.

The J gene is TRBJ2-2, the V gene TRBV30, with TRBD1 identical over 7 bases. Germline CDR1 GTSNPN, CDR2 SVGIG (reference sequence). The CDR3 runs to 16 residues. The junction had 12 bases not matched to a gene; V was cut back by 2 bases and J by 6 bases. The CDR3 is CAWSPKTGLSSGELFF. Here the CDR3 DNA reads TGTGCCTGGAGTCCAAAGACAGGGCTAAGTTCCGGGGAGCTGTTTTTT.

In this sample, this clone turned up once. The chain uses TRBV30 and TRBJ1-1, with 9 bases lining up with TRBD1. The CDR3 runs to 15 residues. V gave up 6 bases and J gave up 1 base; unmatched junction bases: 9. In germline, CDR1 is GTSNPN, CDR2 SVGIG (reference sequence). This CDR3 reads CACHDRGEWNTEAFF. CDR3 coding DNA: TGTGCCTGCCACGACAGGGGGGAATGGAACACTGAAGCTTTCTTT.